Reported below is one T cell receptor (beta chain). No cognate antigen has been identified for it. The record has no base qualities; no much larger clone is one base away. The sample comes from a study of T cell responses to AZD1222 COVID-19 vaccine (TCRdb year 2021). Study-level background: AZD1222 recipients whose second dose came at about 4 weeks and those whose second dose came at about 12 weeks were combined into one group, since spike-specific TCR depth and breadth did not differ between the two schedules. TCR sequencing was performed for about 250 trial participants, of whom about 210 were given two doses of AZD1222 and roughly 25 were given two doses of MenACWY control vaccine. Trial participants were enrolled by age into 18-55, 56-69 and 70-plus year subgroups, with about 150, 28 and 57 TCR-sequenced participants respectively. The full study reports these points: Only 5 to 7 AZD1222 recipients were SARS-CoV-2 seropositive at baseline, limiting conclusions about previously exposed vaccinees. Participants were mostly white British, with more females than males. The authors suggested clonal diversity may have been underestimated. CD4 TCRs associated with the vaccine covered the entire spike protein, and the dominant responses were in regions 160-218 and 743-854. Nearly half of unique spike-specific TCRs reportedly recognized epitopes outside regions mutated in the B.1.351 and B.1.1.7 variants. In the small 56-69-year group, the increase in depth fell short of significance, most likely because of low power. No day 14 peak-response samples were available, so repertoires were characterized only after the peak T cell response. A significant rise in spike-specific TCR breadth and depth was observed after two AZD1222 doses relative to day 0 and relative to MenACWY recipients.

The CDR3 regions of human TCRbeta chains were analyzed by immunosequencing. In the source study's methods: TCRs in the repertoires were compared against a reference library of SARS-CoV-2-specific TCRs that had been generated with the MIRA antigen-specificity platform. Breadth meant the fraction of unique TCRs that were SARS-CoV-2-associated, whereas depth meant the fraction of total T cells that were SARS-CoV-2-associated. Using the MIRA data, each spike-specific TCR was assigned both to the spike region to which the TCR was reactive and to a CD4 or CD8 class. Log10-transformed breadth and depth values were compared by one-way ANOVA with Sidak's multiple comparisons tests. The table comes from immuneACCESS by way of TCRdb, which keeps in-frame sequences with V and J called. Part of the clones is missing from these tables; in studies checked, under half for an unresolved V gene and the rest for unknown reasons. V, J and clone size derive from that table, while D and trimming were established from the DNA sequence. This sample is represented by about 110,000 clones; approximately 85% of them were singletons. The ten largest clones represent less than 5% of the sample.

The time point label of this sample denotes: baseline before first vaccination. Vaccinee samples were obtained from the UK trials COV001 and COV002, which included a single-blind randomized controlled phase 2/3 trial of AZD1222 (ChAdOx1 nCoV-19) in healthy adults. For TCRbeta chain sequencing, PBMC samples were collected from trial participants at day 0 and at day 28 after the second dose. From the germline V gene (reference sequence), CDR1 is LNHDA and CDR2 is SQIVND. For this chain, trimming is 5 bases at the V end and 1 base at the J end, and the number of junction bases without a gene match is 1. The CDR3 starts with the cysteine, ends with the phenylalanine, and has 13 residues. Of all the DNA, just the CDR3 is kept, 39 bases in frame from base 1.

Here the chain combines TRBV19 and TRBJ1-1, and 7 junction bases match TRBD1. This sample comprised peripheral blood, obtained on day 0 of AZD1222 vaccination. This TCR came from an adult in good health. CDR3 protein: CASSDRENTEAFF. The sequenced DNA: TGTGCCAGTAGTGACAGGGAGAACACTGAAGCTTTCTTT.